This is a list of T cell receptor beta chains from one sample in a study of OX40 agonist ivuxolimab in advanced cancers. Profiling relied on immunoSEQ multiplex PCR, and the TCRdb table lists in-frame clones only, not all of them. The sample holds tens of thousands of clones, almost 90% seen once. Specimen: CD4+ or CD8+ T cells sorted from blood, collected in a trial of the OX40 agonist ivuxolimab. The receptors derive from an adult with an advanced solid tumor such as melanoma, head and neck, liver or kidney cancer. Both conserved end residues are part of each CDR3. The D gene is left open where the match is weak. Size values are once, few and many counts, or a class for expanded clones, and some rows have none.

NA	TRBV15	TRBJ2-7	NA	TGTGCCACCAGCAGAAAGACCTGGGGGGATACCTACGAGCAGTACTTC	CATSRKTWGDTYEQYF
NA	TRBV2	TRBJ2-3	NA	TGTGCCAGCAACCTACAGGGCTCGGATACGCAGTATTTT	CASNLQGSDTQYF
NA	TRBV25-1	TRBJ1-2	TRBD1	TGTGCCAGCAGTGGGACAGGGGGCGTGGGGTATGGCTACACCTTC	CASSGTGGVGYGYTF
NA	TRBV27	TRBJ1-2	NA	TGTGCCAGCAGTTTAACAGGGCTCGCCTATGGCTACACCTTC	CASSLTGLAYGYTF
NA	TRBV11-3	TRBJ2-7	TRBD2	TGTGCCAGCAGCTTAGTAGCGGGAGGGCCTATTTGGTACGAGCAGTACTTC	CASSLVAGGPIWYEQYF
NA	TRBV5-1	TRBJ2-5	TRBD2	TGCGCCAGCAGCATTGGGACTAGCGCGTACCAAGAGACCCAGTACTTC	CASSIGTSAYQETQYF
NA	TRBV10-1	TRBJ2-1	NA	TGCGCCAGCAGTCAGAACCCGGAGTCAGTCAAGTTCTTC	CASSQNPESVKFF
NA	TRBV6-5	TRBJ1-4	NA	TGTGCCAGCAGTTACTCAGAGGCTTCGTGGGAAAAACTGTTTTTT	CASSYSEASWEKLFF
NA	TRBV7-2	TRBJ1-5	NA	TGTGCCAGCAGCCCCAGGTCCGTATATAGCAATCAGCCCCAGCATTTT	CASSPRSVYSNQPQHF
medium-sized	TRBV19	TRBJ1-2	NA	TGTGCCAGTAGTATAGATCCCCCCTTAAACTATGGCTACACCTTC	CASSIDPPLNYGYTF
NA	TRBV6-1	TRBJ2-1	NA	TGTGCCAGCAGTGCAGTCGGGCATGAGCAGTTCTTC	CASSAVGHEQFF
NA	TRBV5-1	TRBJ2-3	TRBD1	TGCGCCAGCAGCTTGTCAGGGCGGGCAGGGGGAGGCACAGATACGCAGTATTTT	CASSLSGRAGGGTDTQYF
NA	TRBV2	TRBJ2-7	NA	TGTGCCAGCAGGGATCTACCGACAGTAAGGGAGCAGTACTTC	CASRDLPTVREQYF
NA	TRBV6-6	TRBJ1-4	NA	TGTGCCACCGAGACAGCAACTAATGAAAAACTGTTTTTT	CATETATNEKLFF
NA	TRBV12-5	TRBJ1-2	NA	TGTGCTAGTGGTTTGCTCAGCCCGGGCTATGGCTACACCTTC	CASGLLSPGYGYTF
NA	TRBV19	TRBJ1-4	NA	TGTGCCAGTAGTTTGGGTTCCGCAACTAATGAAAAACTGTTTTTT	CASSLGSATNEKLFF
NA	TRBV19	TRBJ2-3	NA	TGTGCCAGTAGTGCGTGGGGGGACTCCACAGATACGCAGTATTTT	CASSAWGDSTDTQYF
NA	TRBV11-2	TRBJ2-2	NA	TGTGCCAGCAGCTTACCCGGACTTTTGCCCACCGGGGAGCTGTTTTTT	CASSLPGLLPTGELFF
once	TRBV9	TRBJ2-1	TRBD1	TGTGCCAGCAGCGTAGTTGGACAGGGGGCATTCAATGAGCAGTTCTTC	CASSVVGQGAFNEQFF
NA	TRBV18	TRBJ2-7	TRBD1	TGTGCCAGCTCGCCAGGGGGCTACGAGCAGTACTTC	CASSPGGYEQYF
NA	TRBV7-2	TRBJ2-1	TRBD2	TGTGCCAGCAGCTTAGTTGCGGGAGTGTTTAATGAGCAGTTCTTC	CASSLVAGVFNEQFF
NA	TRBV7-3	TRBJ2-2	TRBD1	TGTGCCAGCAGCTCCGGACAGGTAGCGAACACCGGGGAGCTGTTTTTT	CASSSGQVANTGELFF
NA	TRBV30	TRBJ2-3	NA	TGTGCCTGGAGTGGGTCGTACGGGGATACGCAGTATTTT	CAWSGSYGDTQYF
once	TRBV19	TRBJ2-5	NA	TGTGCCAGTAGTATAGGAGGTGGGGGGACCCAGTACTTC	CASSIGGGGTQYF
NA	TRBV30	TRBJ1-2	NA	TGTGCCTGGAGCCATGAGACAGGACCTCATTACTATGGCTACACCTTC	CAWSHETGPHYYGYTF
NA	TRBV18	TRBJ1-1	NA	TGTGCCAGCTCACCGGAGTTGATATCTGGGACTGAAGCTTTCTTT	CASSPELISGTEAFF